This T cell receptor beta chain was captured in a study of low-dose radiotherapy and immunotherapy resistance in tumors. Study at large: Patients were treated with intravenous nivolumab at 240 mg every two weeks and were also dosed with ipilimumab at 1 mg/kg every six weeks. At a dose of 200 mg/m2, intravenous cyclophosphamide was given every two weeks, one day before radiation and immunotherapy. Patients took oral aspirin 300 mg daily for four cycles from cycle 1 day 1.

As to time point: before trial treatment. Treatment combined nivolumab, ipilimumab, aspirin, low-dose cyclophosphamide and low-dose radiotherapy in a dose-escalation trial. Both TCRalpha and TCRbeta chains were reverse transcribed with V-gene-specific primers. Amplification, which lasted approximately 19 PCR cycles, used a constant-region primer and V-primer adapter to amplify TCRs. MiXCR, run by TCRdb on the reads, gives a single entry per CDR3 protein. The sample includes about 82,000 distinct CDR3 sequences, approximately 19% of them seen just once. This CDR3 region has 15 residues. With 3 bases removed from V and 3 bases from J, the gap between germline ends came to 13 bases. Germline CDR1 and CDR2: KGHSY and FQNENV. This clonotype was counted at least ten times.

This specimen consisted of PBMCs, obtained before treatment. The TCR was taken from a male donor with prostate cancer. This chain connects TRBV16 to TRBJ2-3; maybe TRBD2 (5 bases). In DNA, the CDR3 is TGTGCCAGCAGCCAGTTTATGGGGAGTACAGATACGCAGTATTTT. Translating gives CASSQFMGSTDTQYF. Looking up the rest from reference TRBV16 and TRBJ2-3 gives the full variable domain: GEEVAQTPKHLVRGEGQKAKLYCAPIKGHSYVFWYQQVLKNEFKFLISFQNENVFDETGMPKERFSAKCLPNSPCSLEIQATKLEDSAVYFCASSQFMGSTDTQYFGPGTRLTVL.